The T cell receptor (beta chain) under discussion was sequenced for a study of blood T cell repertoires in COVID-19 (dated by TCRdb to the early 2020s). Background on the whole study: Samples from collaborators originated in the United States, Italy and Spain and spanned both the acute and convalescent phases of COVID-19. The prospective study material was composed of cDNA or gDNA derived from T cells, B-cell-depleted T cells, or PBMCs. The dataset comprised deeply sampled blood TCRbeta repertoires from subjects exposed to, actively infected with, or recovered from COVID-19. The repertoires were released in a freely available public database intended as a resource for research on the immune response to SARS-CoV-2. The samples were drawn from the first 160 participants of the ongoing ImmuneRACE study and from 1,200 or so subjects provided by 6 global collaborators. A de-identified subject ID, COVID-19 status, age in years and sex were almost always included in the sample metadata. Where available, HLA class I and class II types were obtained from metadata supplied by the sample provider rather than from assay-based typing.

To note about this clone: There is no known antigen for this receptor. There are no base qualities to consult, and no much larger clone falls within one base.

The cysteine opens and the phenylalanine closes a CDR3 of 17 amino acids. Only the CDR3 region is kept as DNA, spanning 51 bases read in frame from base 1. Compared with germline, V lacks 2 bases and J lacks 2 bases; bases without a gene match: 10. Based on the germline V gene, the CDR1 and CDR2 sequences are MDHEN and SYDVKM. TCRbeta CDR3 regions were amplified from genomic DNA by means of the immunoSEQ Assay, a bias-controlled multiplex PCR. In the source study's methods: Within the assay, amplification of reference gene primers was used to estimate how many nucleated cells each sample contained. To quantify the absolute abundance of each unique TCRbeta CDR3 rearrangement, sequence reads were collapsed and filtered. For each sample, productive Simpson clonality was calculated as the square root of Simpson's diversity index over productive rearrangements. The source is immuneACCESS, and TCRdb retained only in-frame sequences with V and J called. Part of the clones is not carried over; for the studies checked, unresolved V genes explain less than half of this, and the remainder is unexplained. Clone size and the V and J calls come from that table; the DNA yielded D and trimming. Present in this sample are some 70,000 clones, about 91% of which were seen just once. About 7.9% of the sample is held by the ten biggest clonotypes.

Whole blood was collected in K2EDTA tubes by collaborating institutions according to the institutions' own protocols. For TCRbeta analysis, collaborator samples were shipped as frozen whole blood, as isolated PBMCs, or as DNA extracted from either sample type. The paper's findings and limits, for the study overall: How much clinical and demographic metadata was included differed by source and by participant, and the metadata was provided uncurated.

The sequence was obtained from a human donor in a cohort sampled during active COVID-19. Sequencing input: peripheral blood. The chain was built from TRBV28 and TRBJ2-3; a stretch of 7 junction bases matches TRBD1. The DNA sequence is TGTGCCAGCAGTTTAACACCGACAGGGACAAACACAGATACGCAGTATTTT. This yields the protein CASSLTPTGTNTDTQYF.